The 21 T cell receptor beta chains in this list originate from one sample, sequenced in a study of CD8+CD57+ T cells in acquired aplastic anemia. Patients chosen for sequencing had CD8+CD57+ cells that had expanded, as shown by flow cytometry. TCR beta VDJ and CDR3 profiling used genomic DNA as template. Each CDR3 protein gets one entry after TCRdb re-called the reads with MiXCR. The table records 150,000 to 200,000 distinct CDR3 sequences, more than 45% of them present only once. Specimen: sorted CD4+, CD8+, or CD8+CD57+ T cells (not recorded which) from PBMCs. The receptor source for this set is a human donor with aplastic anemia.

The chain carries TRBV4-3 and TRBJ2-3; 8 positions agree with TRBD1. V shed 2 bases, J shed 2 bases, and the junction held 6 bases outside the gene matches. The CDR3 is 16 amino acids. Germline CDR1 reads LGHNA; CDR2 reads YSLEER. The DNA for the CDR3 is TGCGCCAGCAGCCAACTCACAGGGGGATCCACAGATACGCAGTATTTT. Protein product: CASSQLTGGSTDTQYF.

The rearrangement uses TRBV19 and TRBJ1-2; a weak D match, TRBD1 (5 bases). Germline V gene lookup returns CDR1 LNHDA and CDR2 SQIVND (reference sequence). V was trimmed by 2 bases and J by 8 bases, leaving 18 bases between them. This CDR3 is 15 amino acids long. CDR3 loop: CASSIPQVGGSGYTF. In DNA form, the CDR3 reads TGTGCCAGTAGTATACCGCAGGTCGGGGGAAGCGGCTACACCTTC.

V is TRBV18 and J is TRBJ2-5; 8 bases line up with TRBD1. The trim removed 4 bases at V and 1 base at J, leaving 5 bases unmatched. The CDR3 consists of 15 residues. Germline lookup yields CDR1 KGHSH and CDR2 LQKENI. The CDR3 is CASSLDRGGQETQYF. In DNA form, the CDR3 reads TGTGCCAGCTCACTCGACAGGGGTGGCCAAGAGACCCAGTACTTC.

This chain links TRBV19 with TRBJ2-3; 9 bases align to TRBD1. The J segment lost 2 bases and the V segment lost 6 bases, leaving 3 bases of the junction unmatched. From germline, CDR1 is LNHDA and CDR2 SQIVND (reference sequence). The CDR3 extends over 14 amino acids. The chain's CDR3 is CASSGTGYTDTQYF. The DNA for the CDR3 is TGTGCCAGTAGCGGGACAGGGTACACAGATACGCAGTATTTT.

This clonotype was observed at least ten times. The chain joins TRBV20-1 to TRBJ2-5, with 9 bases identical to TRBD2. The germline V gene encodes CDR1 DFQATT and CDR2 SNEGSKA (reference sequence). V shed 2 bases, J shed 5 bases, and the junction held 6 bases outside the gene matches. The CDR3 totals 14 residues. CDR3: CSARSSGGQETQYF. In DNA, the CDR3 is TGCAGTGCTAGAAGTAGCGGGGGACAGGAGACCCAGTACTTC.

In this sample, this clonotype turned up many times. The chain is built from TRBV6-5 and TRBJ1-5, with D unclear. This CDR3 has 14 residues. CDR1 is MNHEY, CDR2 SVGAGI, per germline. The V end lost 4 bases, the J end lost 3 bases, and 10 bases lay between the germline ends. The CDR3, as DNA: TGTGCCAGCAGTTTACCAGGCCCCAATCAGCCCCAGCATTTT. It is translated as CASSLPGPNQPQHF.

A remark on this clonotype: A much larger clone differs from this one at a single base, so this may be a read error. This is likely a read error, given that the CDR3 carries no conserved phenylalanine or tryptophan at its end. The V gene is TRBV5-1, the J gene TRBJ2-3, with a weak D call TRBD1 (6 bases). CDR1 is SGHRS and CDR2 is YFSETQ in the germline V gene. Deletions cut 5 bases from V and 0 bases from J, with 13 bases between. This CDR3 has 15 residues. CDR3 amino acids: CASSRGQTSTDTQYS. Here the CDR3 DNA reads TGCGCCAGCAGTCGAGGACAGACTAGCACAGATACGCAGTATTCT.

This clonotype appeared many times. V gene TRBV5-1 combines with J gene TRBJ2-7; 8 bases are shared with TRBD1. The length of the CDR3 is 15 residues. The V segment lost 4 bases and the J segment 0 bases; nucleotides outside the gene matches: 6. Germline V CDR1 and CDR2: SGHRS, YFSETQ. The CDR3 here is CASSQAGTGSYEQYF. CDR3 bases: TGCGCCAGCAGCCAAGCCGGGACAGGCTCCTACGAGCAGTACTTC.

The CDR3 reads CASRGTSSYNEQFF. In DNA form, the CDR3 reads TGTGCCAGCAGGGGGACTAGCTCCTACAATGAGCAGTTCTTC. This chain links TRBV25-1 with TRBJ2-1; TRBD2 agrees at 8 bases. In germline, CDR1 is MGHDK, CDR2 SYGVNS. Losses at the gene ends were 6 bases for V and 0 bases for J; bases not matched to a gene: 1. CDR3 length equals 14 residues. Full variable domain (missing parts from reference TRBV25-1 and TRBJ2-1): EADIYQTPRYLVIGTGKKITLECSQTMGHDKMYWYQQDPGMELHLIHYSYGVNSTEKGDLSSESTVSRIRTEHFPLTLESARPSHTSQYLCASRGTSSYNEQFFGPGTRLTVL.

This rearrangement joins TRBV3-1 to TRBJ2-1, with no clear D. V dropped 7 bases and J dropped 7 bases, with 11 bases sitting between them. The CDR3 extends over 12 amino acids. Germline values: CDR1 LGHDT, CDR2 YNNKEL (reference sequence). The DNA of the CDR3 is TGTGCCAGCAATTCCTGGGGTAATGAGCAGTTCTTC. Protein: CASNSWGNEQFF.

This chain joins TRBV19 and TRBJ1-5, with 12 nucleotides matching TRBD1. The V and J ends lost 8 bases and 5 bases, in that order; junction bases with no gene match: 4. The CDR3 extends over 14 amino acids. Germline loops: CDR1 LNHDA, CDR2 SQIVND (reference sequence). The CDR3 reads CASSGTGGHQPQHF. The CDR3 nucleotides are TGTGCCAGTTCCGGGACAGGGGGCCATCAGCCCCAGCATTTT.

The rearrangement uses TRBV7-4 and TRBJ2-7, with D possibly being TRBD1 (5 bases). This CDR3 is 14 amino acids long. The germline gives CDR1 SGHVT, CDR2 SQSDAQ. Trimming removed 8 bases from V and 4 bases from J, with 18 bases in between. The CDR3 loop reads CASVLLQGGYEQYF. The CDR3 bases are TGTGCCAGCGTTCTCCTCCAGGGTGGGTACGAGCAGTACTTC.

The V gene is TRBV20-1, the J gene TRBJ2-1; TRBD2 aligns across 8 bases. The CDR3 runs to 12 residues. J was trimmed by 6 bases and V by 3 bases; bases with no gene match: 1. CDR1 DFQATT and CDR2 SNEGSKA come from the germline V gene (reference sequence). CDR3 nucleotide sequence: TGCAGTGCTAGCGGGAGGGCCAATGAGCAGTTCTTC. Translation gives CSASGRANEQFF.

This clonotype has only a few counts. A read error may account for a junction end that differs from germline. The genes are TRBV10-3 and TRBJ2-3, with D possibly being TRBD1 (6 bases). Germline V gives CDR1 ENHRY, CDR2 SYGVKD. The CDR3 has 18 residues. The CDR3 loop reads CAISLDGTLTADTDMQYF. The CDR3 nucleotides read TGTGCCATCAGCTTAGACGGGACACTCACCGCCGACACAGATATGCAGTATTTT.

The chain has TRBV19 and TRBJ2-2; a possible D gene is TRBD1 (6 bases). CDR3 length: 14 amino acids. Between the trimmed V and J ends, which lost 5 bases and 4 bases, there was a span of 11 bases. Germline V gives CDR1 LNHDA, CDR2 SQIVND (reference sequence). The DNA for the CDR3 is TGTGCCAGTAGTTGGGGGCAGAGCACCGGGGAGCTGTTTTTT. This sequence encodes CASSWGQSTGELFF.

This clonotype was counted ten times or more. The chain employs TRBV20-1 and TRBJ2-2, with D possibly matching TRBD2 (5 bases). Germline CDR1 reads DFQATT; CDR2 reads SNEGSKA (reference sequence). This CDR3 has 13 amino acids. V was shortened by 0 bases and J by 6 bases, with 8 bases between the two germline ends. In DNA form, the CDR3 reads TGCAGTGCTAGAGATCTCGGGGCCGGGGAGCTGTTTTTT. Residues: CSARDLGAGELFF.

With regard to this clonotype: This could be a read error, since a much larger clone is one nucleotide away. The V call is TRBV11-3, the J call TRBJ1-3; D not certain. The CDR3 length is 15 residues. V dropped 3 bases and J dropped 0 bases, with 9 bases sitting between them. In germline, CDR1 is SGHNT, CDR2 YENEEA. CDR3 sequence (DNA): TGTGCCAGCAGCTTGAGCCGGACCTCTGGAAACACCATATATTTT. Protein: CASSLSRTSGNTIYF.

V gene TRBV7-3 combines with J gene TRBJ2-5; 7 positions match TRBD1. The CDR3 consists of 12 residues. Losses at the gene ends were 2 bases for V and 9 bases for J; bases not matched to a gene: 3. Per germline, CDR1 SGHTA and CDR2 FQGTGA. Here the CDR3 reads CASSLGQGAQYF. The CDR3 nucleotides read TGTGCCAGCAGCTTAGGGCAGGGGGCCCAGTACTTC. The full variable domain, rest sourced from reference TRBV7-3 and TRBJ2-5, is GAGVSQTPSNKVTEKGKYVELRCDPISGHTALYWYRQSLGQGPEFLIYFQGTGAADDSGLPNDRFFAVRPEGSVSTLKIQRTERGDSAVYLCASSLGQGAQYFGPGTRLLVL.

This clonotype was seen only a few times. J is TRBJ1-1 and V is TRBV3-1; D remains unclear. Trimming took 1 base from V and 0 from J, leaving 12 bases between them. The V gene's germline CDR1 is LGHDT and CDR2 YNNKEL (reference sequence). The length of the CDR3 is 16 residues. For the CDR3, the DNA is TGTGCCAGCAGCCAAGCCCTGGGAGAGATGAACACTGAAGCTTTCTTT. It specifies CASSQALGEMNTEAFF.

The chain's CDR3 is CASSELGQGVYGYTF. CDR3 bases: TGTGCCAGCAGTGAATTGGGACAGGGGGTTTATGGCTACACCTTC. The chain has TRBV2 and TRBJ1-2; 11 nucleotides align to TRBD1. The germline V gene has CDR1 SNHLY and CDR2 FYNNEI. This CDR3 is 15 amino acids long. V shed 2 bases, J shed 5 bases, and the junction held 4 bases outside the gene matches. Full variable domain (rest looked up from reference TRBV2 and TRBJ1-2): EPEVTQTPSHQVTQMGQEVILRCVPISNHLYFYWYRQILGQKVEFLVSFYNNEISEKSEIFDDQFSVERPDGSNFTLKIRSTKLEDSAMYFCASSELGQGVYGYTFGSGTRLTVV.

This clonotype was observed once. As DNA, the CDR3 is TGTGCCAGCACCCCGACAGGGGGCGCCGAGCAGTACTTC. Encoded protein: CASTPTGGAEQYF. This sequence joins TRBV12-3 or TRBV12-4 and TRBJ2-7, with 10 positions matching TRBD1. With V trimmed by 7 bases and J by 6 bases, 6 bases remained unmatched. The CDR3 extends over 13 amino acids.